These 29 T cell receptor beta chains came from one sample sequenced in a study of blood T cells in healthy people across ages. Sample-barcoded 5' priming and a J-beta primer mix drove a second PCR of about 6 to 12 cycles. TCRdb itself ran the 5' RACE reads through MiXCR, one entry per CDR3 protein. Altogether around 850,000 distinct CDR3 sequences are present, roughly 35% being singletons, with the ten largest covering roughly 13%. The sequencing sample was made of blood. The source of these receptors is a young man in good health.

In DNA, the CDR3 is TGCGCCAGCAGCCAAGACAGTACGTACCGGGACAGGACCTACGAGCAGTACTTC. It encodes CASSQDSTYRDRTYEQYF. The chain combines TRBV4-3 with TRBJ2-7, with 8 bases lining up with TRBD1. V lost 0 bases, J lost 2 bases, and 12 bases stayed unmatched. In germline, CDR1 is LGHNA, CDR2 YSLEER. This CDR3 spans 18 amino acids.

Turning to this clonotype: A read error may account for a junction end that differs from germline. The chain couples TRBV10-3 to TRBJ1-6, with TRBD1 as a possible D gene (5 bases). CDR1 ENHRY and CDR2 SYGVKD come from the germline V gene. The CDR3 is 15 residues long. CDR3 in amino acids: CAISEMRGGNSPPHF. In DNA form, the CDR3 reads TGTGCCATCAGTGAGATGCGCGGGGGTAATTCACCCCCCCACTTT.

This clonotype was found a few times. The rearrangement links TRBV12-3 or TRBV12-4 to TRBJ2-2, with TRBD1 identical over 8 bases. The CDR3 sequence is 18 residues long. With V trimmed by 5 bases and J by 1 base, 12 bases remained unmatched. The CDR3 here is CASSTGGWRTLNTGELFF. The CDR3 DNA is TGTGCCAGCAGTACAGGGGGTTGGAGGACCCTGAACACCGGGGAGCTGTTTTTT.

The V gene is TRBV6-5, the J gene TRBJ2-5; maybe TRBD2 (7 bases). The CDR3 runs to 15 residues. Looked up from germline, CDR1 is MNHEY and CDR2 is SVGAGI. V lost 4 bases to trimming and J lost 11 bases, with 23 bases between them. The CDR3 sequence is CASSLLGGDYNEQYF. DNA for the CDR3: TGTGCCAGCAGTTTACTAGGGGGGGACTACAATGAGCAGTACTTC.

This chain links TRBV27 with TRBJ2-3; TRBD1 might be the D (6 bases). V was trimmed by 3 bases and J by 2 bases, leaving 12 bases between them. CDR3 length: 15 residues. In germline, CDR1 is MNHEY, CDR2 SMNVEV (reference sequence). The CDR3 loop reads CASSFQGRPTDTQYF. The CDR3 DNA is TGTGCCAGCAGTTTTCAGGGGAGACCCACAGATACGCAGTATTTT.

About this clonotype itself: A much larger clone lies a single base off, so this may be a read error. The chain recombines TRBV13 with TRBJ2-5, with 7 nucleotides matching TRBD2. The last part of the DNA fits TRBJ2-1 better; the J call may be wrong. Germline V CDR1 and CDR2: PRHDT, FYEKMQ (reference sequence). The CDR3 loop spans 14 amino acids. CDR3 DNA sequence: TGTGCCAGCAGCCCACGGACTAGGCAAGAGACCCAGTTCTTC. This sequence encodes CASSPRTRQETQFF.

The V call is TRBV6-5, the J call TRBJ1-2, with D perhaps matching TRBD1 (6 bases). Germline lookup yields CDR1 MNHEY and CDR2 SVGAGI. V was cut by 5 bases and J by 2 bases, with 12 bases left in between. This CDR3 comprises 14 residues. CDR3 loop: CASSESTGNYGYTF. The CDR3, as DNA: TGTGCCAGCAGTGAATCGACAGGAAACTATGGCTACACCTTC.

This chain connects TRBV6-5 to TRBJ1-1; D is unclear. CDR3 size: 14 residues. The V end lost 2 bases, the J end lost 5 bases, and 12 bases lay between the germline ends. Germline V gene lookup returns CDR1 MNHEY and CDR2 SVGAGI. CDR3 in amino acids: CASSYGQVLTEAFF. CDR3 nucleotides: TGTGCCAGCAGTTACGGCCAGGTGTTGACTGAAGCTTTCTTT.

The chain has TRBV28 and TRBJ2-5, with D possibly being TRBD1 (6 bases). Germline-derived CDR1 and CDR2 are MDHEN and SYDVKM. The CDR3 covers 14 residues. V lost 2 bases and J 11 bases, leaving 18 bases between the germline ends. The chain's CDR3 is CASSLQGTYNEQYF. The CDR3 DNA sequence: TGTGCCAGCAGTTTACAGGGGACCTACAATGAGCAGTACTTC.

In regard to this clonotype: This may come from a read error, since a much larger clone is one base off. J is TRBJ2-3 and V is TRBV29-1, with D perhaps matching TRBD2 (5 bases). Per the germline V gene, CDR1 is SQVTM and CDR2 is ANQGSEA. The CDR3 length is 15 residues. This CDR3 is CNVEEGRGSTDTQYF. CDR3 DNA sequence: TGCAACGTTGAAGAGGGCAGAGGGTCAACAGATACGCAGTATTTT.

The V and J genes are TRBV2 and TRBJ1-5; 7 nucleotides line up with TRBD1. The CDR3 covers 13 residues. Trimming cost V 6 bases and J 7 bases; bases outside gene matches: 6. The V gene's germline CDR1 is SNHLY and CDR2 FYNNEI. CDR3 region: CASRDRSGQPQHF. CDR3 DNA sequence: TGTGCCAGCAGGGACAGGTCGGGGCAGCCCCAGCATTTT.

V and J are TRBV4-2 and TRBJ2-1; unclear D gene. This CDR3 has 14 amino acids. Per germline, CDR1 LGHNA and CDR2 YNFKEQ. Trimming removed 0 bases at V and 10 bases at J, with 13 bases between. CDR3 amino acids: CASSQERSVDEQFF. CDR3 DNA sequence: TGTGCCAGCAGCCAAGAACGGAGCGTTGACGAGCAGTTCTTC.

The sample holds a few counts of this clonotype. The chain carries TRBV2 and TRBJ1-4; D not resolved. Trimming removed 7 bases from V and 2 bases from J, with 5 bases in between. The CDR3 loop spans 12 amino acids. Germline CDR1 and CDR2: SNHLY and FYNNEI. CDR3 sequence (DNA): TGTGCCAGCAAGGAGACTAATGAAAAACTGTTTTTT. Protein sequence: CASKETNEKLFF.

CDR3 sequence: CASNQGPNYGYTF. The CDR3 DNA is TGTGCCAGCAATCAGGGCCCTAACTATGGCTACACCTTC. The chain joins TRBV7-3 to TRBJ1-2; TRBD1 is a possible D gene (5 bases). With 7 bases removed from V and 0 bases from J, the gap between germline ends came to 9 bases. Germline V CDR1 and CDR2: SGHTA, FQGTGA. The CDR3 loop spans 13 amino acids.

The chain employs TRBV12-3 or TRBV12-4 and TRBJ2-5; 10 bases agree with TRBD1. The J call may not be correct, given that the DNA end is closer to TRBJ2-7. This CDR3 spans 14 amino acids. CDR3 nucleotide sequence: TGTGCCAGCAGGGACAGGGGGGAATACTACGAGCAGTACTTC. Translating it yields CASRDRGEYYEQYF.

This clonotype was counted a few times. V is TRBV6-2 or TRBV6-3 and J is TRBJ2-7, with a weak D call TRBD1 (6 bases). There are 14 residues in the CDR3. Germline CDR1 reads MNHEY; CDR2 reads SVGEGT. Trimming cost V 0 bases and J 5 bases, with 11 bases left between them. CDR3 region: CASSYSRAGDEQYF. CDR3 in DNA: TGTGCCAGCAGTTACTCGAGGGCAGGGGACGAGCAGTACTTC.

The chain joins TRBV11-2 to TRBJ2-1; 12 positions match TRBD2. After removal of 5 bases from V and 6 bases from J, the junction contained 8 bases not matched to a gene. Per germline, CDR1 SGHAT and CDR2 FQNNGV. This CDR3 comprises 16 residues. As DNA, the CDR3 is TGTGCCAGCAGCCAGAAGATACTAGCGGGGGGCAATGAGCAGTTCTTC. Protein: CASSQKILAGGNEQFF.

The table lists this clonotype with many counts. V is TRBV4-3 and J is TRBJ2-7; 7 bases fit TRBD1. CDR3 size: 15 residues. Germline CDR1 and CDR2: LGHNA and YSLEER. V dropped 0 bases and J dropped 6; count of bases not matched to a gene: 8. The CDR3 spells CASSQERDRSLEQYF. The DNA of the CDR3 is TGCGCCAGCAGCCAAGAAAGGGACAGATCCCTCGAGCAGTACTTC.

This clonotype was counted only a few times. The chain links TRBV5-1 to TRBJ1-2; 10 bases are a match to TRBD1. CDR1 SGHRS and CDR2 YFSETQ come from the germline V gene. The junction had 13 bases not matched to a gene; V was cut back by 4 bases and J by 13 bases. There are 14 residues in the CDR3. The CDR3 loop is CASSPETGTGAFTF. The CDR3 DNA reads TGCGCCAGCAGCCCCGAAACCGGGACAGGGGCTTTCACCTTC.

This chain links TRBV3-1 with TRBJ1-5; D is undetermined. This CDR3 is 13 amino acids long. Trimming shortened V by 2 bases and J by 5 bases, and 7 bases separated the two germline ends. Per the germline V gene, CDR1 is LGHDT and CDR2 is YNNKEL (reference sequence). CDR3 DNA: TGTGCCAGCAGCCAATACCGGGATCAGCCCCAGCATTTT. Encoded protein: CASSQYRDQPQHF.

As regards this clonotype: A much bigger clone sits one base away, suggesting this may be a read error. The V gene is TRBV12-3 or TRBV12-4, the J gene TRBJ2-1; possibly TRBD2 for D (6 bases). This CDR3 is built from 14 residues. Trimming pared 5 bases from V and 6 bases from J, leaving 14 bases between. This CDR3 reads CASSVTSRGNEQFF. Here the CDR3 DNA reads TGTGCCAGCAGTGTAACTAGCCGGGGCAATGAGCAGTTCTTC.

This clonotype was recorded many times. V usage is TRBV10-3 and J usage is TRBJ2-5; 8 positions agree with TRBD2. The CDR3 is 14 amino acids. J gave up 2 bases and V 4 bases, and 3 bases lay outside the gene matches. Germline CDR1 and CDR2: ENHRY and SYGVKD. The CDR3 nucleotides read TGTGCCATCAGTGGGACGGGGGGGCAAGAGACCCAGTACTTC. Translating it yields CAISGTGGQETQYF.

This chain uses TRBV4-1 with TRBJ1-2, with D perhaps TRBD1 (5 bases). In germline, CDR1 is MGHRA, CDR2 YSYEKL. The germline V and J ends were trimmed by 0 bases and 4 bases, with 12 bases remaining between them. The CDR3 consists of 15 residues. The CDR3 protein is CASSQDRAGLYGYTF. The CDR3 DNA sequence: TGCGCCAGCAGCCAAGATCGGGCAGGGCTCTATGGCTACACCTTC.

This clonotype came up a few times. This chain joins TRBV2 and TRBJ1-4; possibly TRBD1 for D (5 bases). The CDR3 has 13 residues. Between the trimmed V and J ends, which lost 5 bases and 6 bases, there was a span of 10 bases. The germline gives CDR1 SNHLY, CDR2 FYNNEI. Here the CDR3 DNA reads TGTGCCAGCAGTTTCAGGGAAGATGAAAAACTGTTTTTT. The encoded protein is CASSFREDEKLFF. The full variable domain, rest sourced from reference TRBV2 and TRBJ1-4, is EPEVTQTPSHQVTQMGQEVILRCVPISNHLYFYWYRQILGQKVEFLVSFYNNEISEKSEIFDDQFSVERPDGSNFTLKIRSTKLEDSAMYFCASSFREDEKLFFGSGTQLSVL.

The genes are TRBV4-3 and TRBJ2-3; D is ambiguous. In germline, CDR1 is LGHNA, CDR2 YSLEER. Trimming removed 1 base at V and 5 bases at J, with 13 bases between. This CDR3 spans 15 amino acids. The CDR3 sequence: CASSQAGSSGDTQYF. The CDR3 region has the DNA TGCGCCAGCAGCCAAGCCGGATCCTCAGGAGATACGCAGTATTTT.

This clonotype was counted a few times. The V gene is TRBV7-9, the J gene TRBJ2-1, with D perhaps assigned TRBD1 or TRBD2 (5 bases each). Trimming cost V 5 bases and J 5 bases, with 13 bases left between them. Germline V CDR1 and CDR2: SEHNR, FQNEAQ (reference sequence). This CDR3 region has 14 residues. The CDR3 loop is CASSLVGVHNEQFF. Here the CDR3 DNA reads TGTGCCAGCAGCCTAGTGGGGGTACACAATGAGCAGTTCTTC.

V gene TRBV7-9 combines with J gene TRBJ2-5; no clear D gene. Germline V gene data show CDR1 as SEHNR and CDR2 as FQNEAQ (reference sequence). The ends were cut back, 5 bases at V and 1 base at J, with 11 bases in the middle. The CDR3 spans 14 residues. CDR3 DNA: TGTGCCAGCAGCCCCGCAGGATTCCAAGAGACCCAGTACTTC. Its protein is CASSPAGFQETQYF.

This clonotype was counted many times. An end of the junction does not agree with germline; a read error may underlie this. V is TRBV7-8 and J is TRBJ2-7; 8 bases are a match to TRBD1. Looked up from germline, CDR1 is SGHVS and CDR2 is FQNEAQ. The CDR3 contains 13 residues. The CDR3 here is CASSLDRAYEQYF. The CDR3 coding sequence is TGCGCCAGCAGCTTGGACAGGGCCTACGAGCAGTACTTC.

This clonotype was seen repeatedly, ten times or more. The chain has TRBV12-3 or TRBV12-4 and TRBJ2-7; D remains unclear. Trimming cost V 3 bases and J 1 base, with 10 bases left between them. The CDR3 covers 14 residues. The CDR3 spells CASSFPQKSYEQYF. The CDR3 DNA sequence: TGTGCCAGCAGTTTTCCACAAAAATCCTACGAGCAGTACTTC.